The sequence of this T cell receptor (beta chain) was determined in a study of shared clonotypes between healthy human individuals. Overall study: CD4 naive and memory got three plates each, CD8 naive two, CD8 memory one. Broader study findings: Naive subsets typically showed greater estimated richness than memory subsets.

Positively selected for CCR7, the CD45RO-negative cells used as naive CD8 cells excluded terminally differentiated effector memory CD45RA+ cells. As to this clone: No antigen is known for it.

Profiling relied on immunoSEQ multiplex PCR, and the TCRdb table lists in-frame clones only, not all of them. The sample includes under 850,000 clones, more than 85% of them seen just once. The V gene's germline CDR1 is SGHVS and CDR2 FQNEAQ. The CDR3 consists of 16 residues. Deletions cut 5 bases from V and 0 bases from J, with 17 bases between. The sequenced sample was naive CD8+ T cells sorted from blood. The rearrangement links TRBV7-8 to TRBJ2-7; tentatively, D is TRBD2 (5 bases). The source of this sequence is a man aged 25-40 years in good health. The CDR3 loop reads CASSERSGRSSYEQYF. The CDR3 bases are TGTGCCAGCAGCGAAAGATCGGGAAGGAGCTCCTACGAGCAGTACTTC.